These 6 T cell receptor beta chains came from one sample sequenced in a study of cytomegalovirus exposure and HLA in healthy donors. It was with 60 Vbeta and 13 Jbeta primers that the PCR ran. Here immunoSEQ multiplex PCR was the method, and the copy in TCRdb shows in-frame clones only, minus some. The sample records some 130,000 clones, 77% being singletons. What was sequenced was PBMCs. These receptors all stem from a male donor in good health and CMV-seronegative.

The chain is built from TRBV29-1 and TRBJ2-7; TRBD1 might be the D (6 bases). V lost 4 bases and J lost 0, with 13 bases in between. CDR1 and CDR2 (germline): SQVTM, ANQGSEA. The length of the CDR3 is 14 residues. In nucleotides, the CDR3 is TGCAGCGTTGTTCGAACAGGGAGCTCCTACGAGCAGTACTTC. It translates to CSVVRTGSSYEQYF.

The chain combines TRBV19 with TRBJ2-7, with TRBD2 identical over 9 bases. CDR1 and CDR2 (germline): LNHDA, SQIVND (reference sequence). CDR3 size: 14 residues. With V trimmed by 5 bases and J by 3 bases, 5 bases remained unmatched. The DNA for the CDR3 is TGTGCCAGTAGTCTGACTAGCGGCCTCTACGAGCAGTACTTC. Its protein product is CASSLTSGLYEQYF.

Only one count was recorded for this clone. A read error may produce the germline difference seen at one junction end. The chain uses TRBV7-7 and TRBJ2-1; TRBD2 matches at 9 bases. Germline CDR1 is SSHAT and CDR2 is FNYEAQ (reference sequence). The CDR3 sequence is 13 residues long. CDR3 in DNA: TGTGCTAGCAGCCCCAGGCGGGAGGGTGAGCAGTTCTTC. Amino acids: CASSPRREGEQFF.

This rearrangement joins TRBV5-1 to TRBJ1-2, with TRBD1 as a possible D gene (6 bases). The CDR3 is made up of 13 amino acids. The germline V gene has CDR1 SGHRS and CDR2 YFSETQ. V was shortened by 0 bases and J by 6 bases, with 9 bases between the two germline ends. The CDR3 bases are TGCGCCAGCAGCTTGGGACAGGACGATGGCTACACCTTC. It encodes CASSLGQDDGYTF. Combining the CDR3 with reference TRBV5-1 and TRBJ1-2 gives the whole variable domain KAGVTQTPRYLIKTRGQQVTLSCSPISGHRSVSWYQQTPGQGLQFLFEYFSETQRNKGNFPGRFSGRQFSNSRSEMNVSTLELGDSALYLCASSLGQDDGYTFGSGTRLTVV.

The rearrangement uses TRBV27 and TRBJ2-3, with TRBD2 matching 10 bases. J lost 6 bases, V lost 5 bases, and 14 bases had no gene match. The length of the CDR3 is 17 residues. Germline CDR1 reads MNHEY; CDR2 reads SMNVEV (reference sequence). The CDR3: CASSPKAGGHHKDTQYF. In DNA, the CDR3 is TGTGCCAGCAGTCCAAAAGCGGGAGGGCATCATAAGGATACGCAGTATTTT.

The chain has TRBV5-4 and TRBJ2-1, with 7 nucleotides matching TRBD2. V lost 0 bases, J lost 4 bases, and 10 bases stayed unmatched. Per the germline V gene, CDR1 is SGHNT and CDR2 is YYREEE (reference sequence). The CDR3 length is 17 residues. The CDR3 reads CASSLESGGGAYNEQFF. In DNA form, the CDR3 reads TGTGCCAGCAGCTTGGAATCTGGCGGGGGAGCTTACAATGAGCAGTTCTTC.